This T cell receptor beta chain stems from a study of T cells in Graves' hyperthyroidism and ophthalmopathy. Study observations and caveats: Most thyroid clonotypes expanded above 0.001 were also detected in blood. Ophthalmopathy, as predicted by the model, came a median roughly 6.5 months after the prediction.

Amplification of TCR beta CDR3 regions used RNA as the template. The TCR CDR3 was amplified in a first-round RT-PCR using the HTBI primer set. TCRdb reanalysed the multiplex PCR reads using MiXCR and keeps one entry per CDR3 protein. The repertoire has about 400,000 distinct CDR3 sequences, 12% to 15% of them found once; the top ten carry about 20%. Trimming removed 0 bases at V and 0 bases at J, with 15 bases between. The CDR3 is made up of 17 amino acids. CDR1 is SGDLS and CDR2 is YYNGEE in the germline V gene. Under 3 months was the duration of disease in ophthalmopathy patients, who also had a Clinical Activity Score of at least 3 and a NOSPECS grade of at least 4. Exclusion of a patient resulted from uncontrolled infection, other autoimmune disease, pregnancy or lactation. This clonotype was seen many times. As yet, its antigen is unknown.

The sequenced sample was blood. The source is a woman aged 55 to 70 with Graves' ophthalmopathy. V and J are TRBV9 and TRBJ1-1, with D possibly being TRBD1 (5 bases). CDR3 sequence: CASSVAVDGHMNTEAFF. The CDR3 DNA reads TGTGCCAGCAGCGTAGCTGTGGACGGACATATGAACACTGAAGCTTTCTTT.